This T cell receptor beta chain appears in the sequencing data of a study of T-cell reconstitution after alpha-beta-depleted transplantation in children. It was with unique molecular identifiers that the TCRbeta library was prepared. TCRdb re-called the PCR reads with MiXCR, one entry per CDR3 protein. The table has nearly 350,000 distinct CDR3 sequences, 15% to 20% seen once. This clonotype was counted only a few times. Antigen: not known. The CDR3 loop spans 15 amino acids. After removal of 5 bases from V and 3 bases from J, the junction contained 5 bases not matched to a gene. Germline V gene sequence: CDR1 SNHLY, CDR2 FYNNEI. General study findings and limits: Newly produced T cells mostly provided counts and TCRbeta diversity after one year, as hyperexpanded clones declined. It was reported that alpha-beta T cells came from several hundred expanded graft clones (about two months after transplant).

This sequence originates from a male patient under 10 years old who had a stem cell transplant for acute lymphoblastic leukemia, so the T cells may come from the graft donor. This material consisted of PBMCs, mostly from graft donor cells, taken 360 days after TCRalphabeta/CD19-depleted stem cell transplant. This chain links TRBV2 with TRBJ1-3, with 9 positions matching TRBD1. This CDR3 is CASSRDREFGNTIYF. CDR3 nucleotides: TGTGCCAGCAGTCGGGACAGGGAATTTGGAAACACCATATATTTT.